This T cell receptor (beta chain) was documented in a study of blood T cells in healthy people across ages. Alongside a J-beta primer mix, a sample-barcoded 5' primer served in a second PCR lasting about 7 to 11 cycles. TCRdb independently ran MiXCR on the 5' RACE reads; one entry per CDR3 protein. The table shows about 640,000 distinct CDR3 sequences, with 58% occurring only once. This clonotype was detected a few times. Unmatched junction bases numbered 11, after V lost 2 bases and J lost 5 bases. CDR1 and CDR2 from the germline V gene are DFQATT and SNEGSKA (reference sequence). The CDR3 runs to 16 residues.

Sequenced sample: blood. The sequence was obtained from a man aged 60-69 years in good health. The genes are TRBV20-1 and TRBJ2-1; 8 positions match TRBD1. The CDR3, as DNA: TGCAGTGCTAGAATCCTGACAGGGGCCCCCAACAATGAGCAGTTCTTC. It is translated as CSARILTGAPNNEQFF.